Presented here are 3 T cell receptor beta chains from one specimen sequenced in a study of blood T cell repertoires in COVID-19. Assay used: immunoSEQ multiplex PCR; TCRdb lists only in-frame clones, some missing. The sample consists of 53,000 or so clones, approximately 84% of them appearing once. The source material was peripheral blood. These receptors were obtained from a human donor in a cohort sampled during active COVID-19.

The chain uses TRBV5-6 and TRBJ2-2, with D maybe TRBD2 (5 bases). Trimming cost V 2 bases and J 5 bases, with 16 bases left between them. The germline V gene encodes CDR1 SGHDT and CDR2 YYEEEE. The CDR3 has 16 residues. CDR3 amino acids: CASSLMANSGTGELFF. The CDR3 DNA sequence: TGTGCCAGCAGCTTAATGGCGAATTCGGGGACCGGGGAGCTGTTTTTT.

This chain joins TRBV4-3 and TRBJ2-1; possibly TRBD2 for D (7 bases). Germline CDR1 LGHNA, CDR2 YSLEER. The V gene lost 0 bases and the J gene lost 3 bases, with 18 bases spanning the gap. This CDR3 comprises 18 residues. The CDR3 region has the DNA TGCGCCAGCAGCCAAGATAATCGGCCGGGGGGCCACTACAATGAGCAGTTCTTC. Encoded protein: CASSQDNRPGGHYNEQFF.

This sequence joins TRBV5-1 and TRBJ2-1, with 9 bases matching TRBD2. Germline V gene data show CDR1 as SGHRS and CDR2 as YFSETQ. Trimming cost V 5 bases and J 6 bases; bases outside gene matches: 6. The CDR3 has 14 residues. The DNA for the CDR3 is TGCGCCAGCAGATTTAGCGGGAGTGTCAATGAGCAGTTCTTC. The encoded protein is CASRFSGSVNEQFF. The full variable domain, its missing parts supplied by reference TRBV5-1 and TRBJ2-1, is KAGVTQTPRYLIKTRGQQVTLSCSPISGHRSVSWYQQTPGQGLQFLFEYFSETQRNKGNFPGRFSGRQFSNSRSEMNVSTLELGDSALYLCASRFSGSVNEQFFGPGTRLTVL.